A single sample gave rise to the 21 T cell receptor beta chains below, sequenced in a study of blood T cell repertoires in COVID-19. The method was immunoSEQ multiplex PCR; TCRdb's version includes in-frame clones alone and lacks a portion of them. Counted here are about 68,000 clones, 60% to 85% occurring once; the ten biggest clones make up 23%. Sequencing used peripheral blood. The receptors stem from a human donor in a cohort sampled during active COVID-19.

V is TRBV10-3 and J is TRBJ2-5; D perhaps matches TRBD1 (5 bases). The CDR3 runs 13 residues. The V end was cut by 7 bases, the J end by 1 base, with 10 bases between. The V gene's germline CDR1 is ENHRY and CDR2 SYGVKD. The CDR3 protein is CAIKDTSQETQYF. The CDR3 coding sequence is TGTGCCATCAAGGACACCTCCCAAGAGACCCAGTACTTC.

V is TRBV23-1 and J is TRBJ2-4; D not resolved. TRBV23-1 is recorded as an ORF, its role being uncertain. Trimming pared 7 bases from V and 8 bases from J, leaving 12 bases between. The CDR3 is made up of 12 amino acids. The CDR3 DNA is TGCGCCAGCACCCCCGGCAGGCACATTCAGTACTTC. Its protein product is CASTPGRHIQYF.

J is TRBJ1-6 and V is TRBV19; D is undetermined. Germline V gives CDR1 LNHDA, CDR2 SQIVND (reference sequence). With 1 base removed from V and 7 bases from J, the gap between germline ends came to 11 bases. The CDR3 is made up of 15 amino acids. The CDR3 region has the DNA TGTGCCAGTAGTATAGCCCCAAGAGCGAATTCACCCCTCCACTTT. Amino acid sequence: CASSIAPRANSPLHF.

This chain connects TRBV19 to TRBJ2-5; 11 positions agree with TRBD1. J gave up 4 bases and V 6 bases, and 4 bases lay outside the gene matches. Germline assignment: CDR1 LNHDA and CDR2 SQIVND (reference sequence). This CDR3 contains 14 residues. This CDR3 reads CASSGTGGSETQYF. In DNA, the CDR3 is TGTGCCAGTAGCGGGACAGGGGGGTCAGAGACCCAGTACTTC.

This chain joins TRBV18 and TRBJ1-5; D not certain. Germline V gene sequence: CDR1 KGHSH, CDR2 LQKENI. The CDR3 is 16 amino acids. Trimming left V 0 bases short and J 4 bases short, with 13 bases between. The CDR3 region has the DNA TGTGCCAGCTCACCACCGCTTGGCAGGTCGAATCAGCCCCAGCATTTT. Encoded protein: CASSPPLGRSNQPQHF. The full variable domain, with the rest looked up from reference TRBV18 and TRBJ1-5, is NAGVMQNPRHLVRRRGQEARLRCSPMKGHSHVYWYRQLPEEGLKFMVYLQKENIIDESGMPKERFSAEFPKEGPSILRIQQVVRGDSAAYFCASSPPLGRSNQPQHFGDGTRLSIL.

V is TRBV7-2 and J is TRBJ2-2; 9 nucleotides agree with TRBD1. After removal of 5 bases from V and 7 bases from J, the junction contained 5 bases not matched to a gene. The CDR3 is made up of 14 amino acids. Germline CDR1 SGHTA, CDR2 FQGNSA. The CDR3 spells CASSRDREVGELFF. The CDR3 DNA is TGTGCCAGCAGCAGGGACAGGGAGGTCGGGGAGCTGTTTTTT.

The genes are TRBV6-2 or TRBV6-3 and TRBJ1-2, with 8 positions matching TRBD1. The CDR3 has 13 amino acids. Trimming at V came to 5 bases and at J to 3 bases, leaving 2 bases not matched to a gene. In germline, CDR1 is MNHEY, CDR2 SVGEGT. The CDR3 loop reads CASSETGDYGYTF. CDR3 bases: TGTGCCAGCAGTGAGACAGGGGACTATGGCTACACCTTC.

The gene calls are TRBV19 and TRBJ2-3; D perhaps matches TRBD1 (5 bases). Deletions cut 7 bases from V and 0 bases from J, with 8 bases between. This CDR3 is built from 13 residues. Germline V gene sequence: CDR1 LNHDA, CDR2 SQIVND (reference sequence). The CDR3 loop is CASKTESTDTQYF. DNA of the CDR3: TGTGCCAGTAAGACAGAAAGCACAGATACGCAGTATTTT.

The genes are TRBV2 and TRBJ1-5, with 7 bases fitting TRBD1. In germline, CDR1 is SNHLY, CDR2 FYNNEI. V shed 6 bases, J shed 2 bases, and the junction held 10 bases outside the gene matches. There are 16 residues in the CDR3. CDR3 DNA: TGTGCCAGCAGCAACCCCCCGGGGACAGGCAATCAGCCCCAGCATTTT. This translates into CASSNPPGTGNQPQHF.

This clone occurred a few times. The chain combines TRBV5-1 with TRBJ2-7; TRBD2 aligns across 9 bases. This CDR3 has 13 residues. Germline V lookup: CDR1 SGHRS, CDR2 YFSETQ. V was clipped by 2 bases and J by 6 bases; unmatched bases: 3. The chain's CDR3 is CASSLSTSGEQYF. The CDR3 coding sequence is TGCGCCAGCAGCTTATCGACTAGCGGCGAGCAGTACTTC.

This clone was detected a few times. The CDR3 is CASSLQGASRSPLHF. Written as DNA, the CDR3 is TGTGCCAGCAGCTTACAGGGGGCTAGTCGTTCACCCCTCCACTTT. V is TRBV7-2 and J is TRBJ1-6; TRBD1 matches at 8 bases. The V and J ends lost 2 bases and 9 bases, in that order; junction bases with no gene match: 6. The CDR3 contains 15 residues. Germline CDR1 reads SGHTA; CDR2 reads FQGNSA.

The V call is TRBV30, the J call TRBJ1-2; TRBD1 might be the D (5 bases). Trimming removed 0 bases at V and 7 bases at J, with 18 bases between. Germline lookup yields CDR1 GTSNPN and CDR2 SVGIG (reference sequence). This CDR3 comprises 15 residues. The CDR3 here is CAWSVTRDLVGGYTF. DNA for the CDR3: TGTGCCTGGAGTGTTACGAGGGACTTAGTCGGTGGCTACACCTTC.

V and J are TRBV5-1 and TRBJ1-1, with 7 bases fitting TRBD1. The germline V gene encodes CDR1 SGHRS and CDR2 YFSETQ. This CDR3 has 13 amino acids. Trimming removed 6 bases from V and 1 base from J; junction bases left unmatched: 3. The CDR3 nucleotides read TGCGCCAGCATGGGACAGCCGAACACTGAAGCTTTCTTT. The encoded protein is CASMGQPNTEAFF.

This sequence joins TRBV27 and TRBJ1-5; 8 bases fit TRBD1. Per the germline V gene, CDR1 is MNHEY and CDR2 is SMNVEV (reference sequence). This CDR3 contains 13 residues. The J segment lost 4 bases and the V segment lost 9 bases, leaving 5 bases of the junction unmatched. The CDR3 DNA is TGTGCCAGACAGGGGGGGCTTAATCAGCCCCAGCATTTT. Translation gives CARQGGLNQPQHF.

This rearrangement joins TRBV28 to TRBJ2-2; TRBD1 aligns across 12 bases. This CDR3 comprises 15 residues. The V and J ends lost 5 bases and 10 bases, in that order; junction bases with no gene match: 8. Germline loops: CDR1 MDHEN, CDR2 SYDVKM. CDR3 region: CASSVRDRGLTELFF. The CDR3 DNA sequence: TGTGCCAGCAGTGTCCGGGACAGGGGGCTCACGGAGCTGTTTTTT.

The genes are TRBV19 and TRBJ2-2, with 7 bases lining up with TRBD1. CDR1 is LNHDA and CDR2 is SQIVND in the germline V gene (reference sequence). The junction had 1 base not matched to a gene; V was cut back by 9 bases and J by 0 bases. The CDR3 has 13 amino acids. Here the CDR3 reads CASGTANTGELFF. The CDR3 nucleotides read TGTGCCAGCGGGACAGCGAACACCGGGGAGCTGTTTTTT.

The genes are TRBV20-1 and TRBJ1-1; possibly TRBD1 for D (6 bases). The germline V gene encodes CDR1 DFQATT and CDR2 SNEGSKA (reference sequence). The CDR3 sequence is 13 residues long. V was pared by 3 bases and J by 12 bases, with 20 bases between. The CDR3 bases are TGCAGTGCTAGTAAAAGCAGGGGTTTTGGATCTTTCTTT. Translating it yields CSASKSRGFGSFF.

V and J are TRBV7-9 and TRBJ2-5; a weak D match, TRBD1 (5 bases). The CDR3 length is 15 residues. V was shortened by 0 bases and J by 5 bases, with 13 bases between the two germline ends. CDR1 SEHNR and CDR2 FQNEAQ come from the germline V gene (reference sequence). CDR3 DNA sequence: TGTGCCAGCAGCTTAGCGGGAAGGGGTCAGGAGACCCAGTACTTC. Its protein product is CASSLAGRGQETQYF.

The chain couples TRBV28 to TRBJ1-5, with D maybe TRBD1 (5 bases). Per germline, CDR1 MDHEN and CDR2 SYDVKM. Deletions cut 5 bases from V and 4 bases from J, with 15 bases between. This CDR3 is 15 amino acids long. Here the CDR3 reads CASSGARTANQPQHF. CDR3 nucleotide sequence: TGTGCCAGCAGTGGGGCCCGGACGGCTAATCAGCCCCAGCATTTT.

The chain carries TRBV28 and TRBJ2-5; no definite D call. Germline V gene lookup returns CDR1 MDHEN and CDR2 SYDVKM. The CDR3 loop spans 14 amino acids. Trimming removed 5 bases at V and 4 bases at J, with 14 bases between. CDR3 bases: TGTGCCAGCAGTCCATCCGCGACACCAGAGACCCAGTACTTC. Its protein product is CASSPSATPETQYF.

The chain links TRBV24-1 to TRBJ2-1; 9 bases match TRBD2. CDR3 size: 16 residues. The germline V gene has CDR1 KGHDR and CDR2 SFDVKD. J gave up 6 bases and V 3 bases, and 8 bases lay outside the gene matches. CDR3 sequence: CATSDSRGRALNEQFF. CDR3 DNA: TGTGCCACCAGTGATAGTCGCGGGAGGGCCCTCAATGAGCAGTTCTTC.